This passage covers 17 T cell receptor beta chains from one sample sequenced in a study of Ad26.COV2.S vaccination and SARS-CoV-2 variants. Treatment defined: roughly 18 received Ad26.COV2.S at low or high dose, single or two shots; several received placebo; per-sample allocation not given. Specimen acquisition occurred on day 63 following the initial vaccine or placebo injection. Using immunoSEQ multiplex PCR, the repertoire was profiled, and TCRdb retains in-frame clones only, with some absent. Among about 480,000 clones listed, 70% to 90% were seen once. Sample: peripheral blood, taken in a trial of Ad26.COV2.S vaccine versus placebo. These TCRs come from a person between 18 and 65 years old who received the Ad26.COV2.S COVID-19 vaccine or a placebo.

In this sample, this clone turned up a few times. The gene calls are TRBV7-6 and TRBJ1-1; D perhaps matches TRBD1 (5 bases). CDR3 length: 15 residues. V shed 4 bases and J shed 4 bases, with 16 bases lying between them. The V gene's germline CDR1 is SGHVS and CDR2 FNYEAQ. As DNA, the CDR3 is TGTGCCAGCAGCTACGGACAATTGGGATCCACTGAAGCTTTCTTT. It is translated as CASSYGQLGSTEAFF.

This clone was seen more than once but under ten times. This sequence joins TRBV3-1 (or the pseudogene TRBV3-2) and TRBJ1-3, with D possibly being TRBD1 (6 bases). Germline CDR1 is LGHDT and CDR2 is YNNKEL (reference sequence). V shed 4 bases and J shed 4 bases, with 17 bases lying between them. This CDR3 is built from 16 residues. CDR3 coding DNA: TGTGCCAGCAGCCCATTCACAGGGCTCGCGGGAAACACCATATATTTT. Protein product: CASSPFTGLAGNTIYF.

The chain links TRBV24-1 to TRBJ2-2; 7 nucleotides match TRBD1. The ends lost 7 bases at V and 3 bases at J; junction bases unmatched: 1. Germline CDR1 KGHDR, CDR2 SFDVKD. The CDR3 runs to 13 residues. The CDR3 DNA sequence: TGTGCCACCAGAGACAGGGACACCGGGGAGCTGTTTTTT. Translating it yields CATRDRDTGELFF.

CDR3 residues: CASSETGSRSGEQFF. The CDR3 coding sequence is TGTGCCAGCAGTGAAACTGGAAGCAGGTCCGGTGAGCAGTTCTTC. The chain links TRBV6-1 to TRBJ2-1; no definite D call. The germline CDR1 and CDR2 sequences are MNHNS and SASEGT. The CDR3 contains 15 residues. Trimming stripped 2 bases from V and 9 bases from J, with 17 bases between.

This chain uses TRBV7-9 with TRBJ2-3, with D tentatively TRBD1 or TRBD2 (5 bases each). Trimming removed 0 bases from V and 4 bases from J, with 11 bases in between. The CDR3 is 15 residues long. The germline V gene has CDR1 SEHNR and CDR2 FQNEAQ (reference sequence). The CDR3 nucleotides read TGTGCCAGCAGCTTAGCGGGGCGGGCCCCAGATACGCAGTATTTT. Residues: CASSLAGRAPDTQYF. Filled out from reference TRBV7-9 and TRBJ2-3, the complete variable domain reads DTGVSQNPRHKITKRGQNVTFRCDPISEHNRLYWYRQTLGQGPEFLTYFQNEAQLEKSRLLSDRFSAERPKGSFSTLEIQRTEQGDSAMYLCASSLAGRAPDTQYFGPGTRLTVL.

In nucleotides, the CDR3 is TGTGCCAGCAGCTGGTTGGGACAGTTTCTTCAAGAGACCCAGTACTTC. It translates to CASSWLGQFLQETQYF. The rearrangement joins TRBV7-2 to TRBJ2-5; 7 bases are shared with TRBD1. Per germline, CDR1 SGHTA and CDR2 FQGNSA. The CDR3 length is 16 residues. Trimming cost V 4 bases and J 2 bases; bases outside gene matches: 10.

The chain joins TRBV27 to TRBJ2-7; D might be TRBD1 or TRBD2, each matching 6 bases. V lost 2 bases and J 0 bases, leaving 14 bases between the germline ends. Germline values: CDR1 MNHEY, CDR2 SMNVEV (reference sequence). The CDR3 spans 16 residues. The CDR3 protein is CASSLGPGASSYEQYF. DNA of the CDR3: TGTGCCAGCAGTTTAGGGCCGGGGGCCAGCTCCTACGAGCAGTACTTC.

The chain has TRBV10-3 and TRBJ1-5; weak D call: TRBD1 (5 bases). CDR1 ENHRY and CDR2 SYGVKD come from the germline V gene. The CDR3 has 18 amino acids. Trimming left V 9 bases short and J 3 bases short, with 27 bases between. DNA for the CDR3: TGTGCCATGCATCAGGGTAGGGTGGAGGGAATTATCAATCAGCCCCAGCATTTT. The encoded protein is CAMHQGRVEGIINQPQHF.

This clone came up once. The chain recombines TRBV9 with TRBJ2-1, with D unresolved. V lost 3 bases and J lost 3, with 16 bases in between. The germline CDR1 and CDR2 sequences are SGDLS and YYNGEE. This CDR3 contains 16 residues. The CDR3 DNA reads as TGTGCCAGCAGCGGAGAAATCAGGAGTCTCTACAATGAGCAGTTCTTC. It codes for CASSGEIRSLYNEQFF.

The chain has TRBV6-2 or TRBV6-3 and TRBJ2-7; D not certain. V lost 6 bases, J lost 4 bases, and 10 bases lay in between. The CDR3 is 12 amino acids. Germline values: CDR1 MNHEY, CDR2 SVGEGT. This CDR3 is CASSPRAYEQYF. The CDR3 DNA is TGTGCCAGCAGCCCTCGGGCTTACGAGCAGTACTTC.

The DNA of the CDR3 is TGCAGTGCTAGTGCCCCCGGGAGGTCCTACGAGCAGTACTTC. It encodes CSASAPGRSYEQYF. The chain links TRBV20-1 to TRBJ2-7; 7 nucleotides align to TRBD2. J was trimmed by 1 base and V by 3 bases; bases with no gene match: 6. The CDR3 contains 14 residues. CDR1 and CDR2 from the germline V gene are DFQATT and SNEGSKA (reference sequence).

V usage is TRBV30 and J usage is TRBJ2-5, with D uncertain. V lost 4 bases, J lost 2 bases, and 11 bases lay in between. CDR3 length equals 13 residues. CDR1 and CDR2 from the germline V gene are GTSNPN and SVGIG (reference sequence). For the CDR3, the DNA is TGTGCCTGGACCCGTGGGCTGCAAGAGACCCAGTACTTC. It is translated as CAWTRGLQETQYF.

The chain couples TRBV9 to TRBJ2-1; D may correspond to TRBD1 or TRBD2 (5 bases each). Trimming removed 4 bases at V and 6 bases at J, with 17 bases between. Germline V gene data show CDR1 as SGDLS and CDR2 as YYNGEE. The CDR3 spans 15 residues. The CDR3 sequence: CASSPGTHGLNEQFF. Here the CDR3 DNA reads TGTGCCAGCAGCCCGGGGACCCACGGGCTCAATGAGCAGTTCTTC. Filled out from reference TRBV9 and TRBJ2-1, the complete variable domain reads DSGVTQTPKHLITATGQRVTLRCSPRSGDLSVYWYQQSLDQGLQFLIQYYNGEERAKGNILERFSAQQFPDLHSELNLSSLELGDSALYFCASSPGTHGLNEQFFGPGTRLTVL.

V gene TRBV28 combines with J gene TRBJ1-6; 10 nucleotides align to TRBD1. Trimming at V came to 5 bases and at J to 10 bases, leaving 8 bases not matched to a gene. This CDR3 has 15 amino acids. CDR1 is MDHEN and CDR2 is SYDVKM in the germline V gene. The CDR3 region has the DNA TGTGCCAGCAGTCAGCCCGGGACAGGGGACTCACCCCTCCACTTT. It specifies CASSQPGTGDSPLHF.

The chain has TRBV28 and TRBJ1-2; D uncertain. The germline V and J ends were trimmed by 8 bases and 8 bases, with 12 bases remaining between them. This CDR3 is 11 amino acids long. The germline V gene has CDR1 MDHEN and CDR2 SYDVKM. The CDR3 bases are TGTGCCAGCGGGGAGTGGAGAGGCTACACCTTC. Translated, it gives CASGEWRGYTF.

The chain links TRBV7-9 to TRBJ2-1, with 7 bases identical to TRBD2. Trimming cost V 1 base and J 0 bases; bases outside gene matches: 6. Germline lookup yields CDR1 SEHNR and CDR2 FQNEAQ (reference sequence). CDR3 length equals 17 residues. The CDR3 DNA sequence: TGTGCCAGCAGCTTAGGGGTGGGAGGGAGCTCCTACAATGAGCAGTTCTTC. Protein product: CASSLGVGGSSYNEQFF.

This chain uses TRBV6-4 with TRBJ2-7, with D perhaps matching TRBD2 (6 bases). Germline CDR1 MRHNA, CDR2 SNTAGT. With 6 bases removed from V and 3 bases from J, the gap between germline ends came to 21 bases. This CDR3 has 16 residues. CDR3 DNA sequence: TGTGCCAGCAGCAAGCCGGGAAACGGGAGTAACTACGAGCAGTACTTC. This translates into CASSKPGNGSNYEQYF.